Listed below are T cell receptor beta chains from one sample, sequenced in a study of shared clonotypes between healthy human individuals. Data came from immunoSEQ multiplex PCR; TCRdb stores just in-frame clones and leaves some out. The repertoire holds roughly 110,000 clones, under 70% seen once, with roughly a quarter in the top ten. The sample was memory CD8+ T cells sorted from blood. All receptors derive from a young woman in good health. The CDR3 runs from the conserved cysteine through the conserved F or W. The order of the fields is CDR3 length, V gene, J gene, clone size, D gene, CDR3 DNA, CDR3 protein. A D gene is named only where the DNA matches it firmly. Expanded clones get a size class; other rows say once, few or many, or leave the size out.

>14|TRBV9|TRBJ1-5|NA|NA
TGTGCCAGCAGCGTAGAAGGCAGCTATCAGCCCCAGCATTTT
CASSVEGSYQPQHF
>15|TRBV4-1|TRBJ1-1|NA|TRBD1
TGCGCCAGCAGCCAACACCGGGACAGGGGCACTGAAGCTTTCTTT
CASSQHRDRGTEAFF
>15|TRBV5-4|TRBJ2-1|NA|TRBD2
TGTGCCAGCAGCTTAGGGACTAGCGCCTACAATGAGCAGTTCTTC
CASSLGTSAYNEQFF
>15|TRBV28|TRBJ2-7|few|NA
TGTGCCAGCACGATGTCCCCCACAGGGTCCTACGAGCAGTACTTC
CASTMSPTGSYEQYF
>13|TRBV5-1|TRBJ2-7|NA|NA
TGCGCCAGCAGCTTGAGGACTCGCTACGAGCAGTACTTC
CASSLRTRYEQYF
>16|TRBV7-9|TRBJ2-7|NA|TRBD2
TGTGCCAGCGGAGGGACTAGCGGGATAGAACTCTACGAGCAGTACTTC
CASGGTSGIELYEQYF
>14|TRBV9|TRBJ1-5|few|TRBD1
TGTGCCAGCAGCGCCGGGACAGGGGGCAAGCCCCAGCATTTT
CASSAGTGGKPQHF
>15|TRBV7-9|TRBJ2-1|few|TRBD1
TGTGCCAGCAGCTGGGCAGGGGGCCCTTCGAATGAGCAGTTCTTC
CASSWAGGPSNEQFF
>14|TRBV6-1|TRBJ2-7|few|TRBD1
TGTGCCAGCAGTGCCGGGACAGCGACCTACGAGCAGTACTTC
CASSAGTATYEQYF
>14|TRBV28|TRBJ1-2|few|NA
TGTGCCAGCAGTTTTTTGGGGATCAGCTATGGCTACACCTTC
CASSFLGISYGYTF
>13|TRBV18|TRBJ2-7|NA|NA
TGTGCCAGCTCACCCGAGTCCCAATACGAGCAGTACTTC
CASSPESQYEQYF
>17|TRBV7-9|TRBJ2-2|NA|NA
TGTGCCAGCAGCCACGCGGGGGACAGTCGTGCACCGGGGAAGCTGTTTTTT
CASSHAGDSRAPGKLFF
>15|TRBV2|TRBJ2-7|NA|NA
TGTGCCAGCAGCTTAGAGGGGGACACTACCTACGAGCAGTACTTC
CASSLEGDTTYEQYF
>11|TRBV11-2|TRBJ1-4|NA|NA
TGTGCCAGCAGCTCCTCGGGGAAACTGTTTTTT
CASSSSGKLFF
>14|TRBV5-1|TRBJ2-1|NA|NA
TGCGCCAGCTGCAACGGACTAACTTACAATGAGCAGTTCTTC
CASCNGLTYNEQFF
>12|TRBV11-1|TRBJ1-1|NA|TRBD1
TGTGCCAGCAGCTATCCCCCAGGGGGAACTTTCTTT
CASSYPPGGTFF
>14|TRBV11-3|TRBJ2-5|NA|NA
TGTGCCAGCAGCTTAGGCTCGATCCTAGCGACCCAGTACTTC
CASSLGSILATQYF
>13|TRBV5-1|TRBJ2-7|NA|NA
TGCGCCAGCAGCTTCCAGGGGACCCACGAGCAGTACTTC
CASSFQGTHEQYF
>15|TRBV6-5|TRBJ2-1|NA|TRBD2
TGTGCCAGCAGTATCACTAGCGTGACCAACAATGAGCAGTTCTTC
CASSITSVTNNEQFF
>18|TRBV15|TRBJ2-1|NA|TRBD1
TGTGCCACCAGCAGAGATACGGTTCGGGACAGGTCCCGCAATGAGCAGTTCTTC
CATSRDTVRDRSRNEQFF
>15|TRBV11-2|TRBJ2-5|NA|TRBD2
TGTGCCAGCAGCTTAGAACTAGCGGGGAGGGAGACCCAGTACTTC
CASSLELAGRETQYF
>13|TRBV27|TRBJ1-1|few|NA
TGTGCCAGCCGTACTCAAAGTGCCACTGAAGCTTTCTTT
CASRTQSATEAFF
>14|TRBV28|TRBJ1-5|NA|TRBD1
TGTGCAAGCGGGGACAGGGTGGTGGGACAGCCCCAGCATTTT
CASGDRVVGQPQHF
>17|TRBV7-9|TRBJ1-1|NA|NA
TGTGCCAGCAGCTTAGTAATGGGGGGCAGAAGAAACACTGAAGCTTTCTTT
CASSLVMGGRRNTEAFF
>13|TRBV6-6|TRBJ1-4|NA|NA
TGTGCCAGCAGATGGGTGGCTAATGAAAAACTGTTTTTT
CASRWVANEKLFF
>16|TRBV4-1|TRBJ2-7|few|NA
TGCGCCAGCAGCCAAGCCAGCGGGACACCACCCTACGAGCAGTACTTC
CASSQASGTPPYEQYF
>12|TRBV25-1|TRBJ2-7|NA|NA
TGTGCCAGCTCCGAGGCGGAATACGAGCAGTACTTC
CASSEAEYEQYF
>15|TRBV2|TRBJ2-3|NA|TRBD1
TGTGCCAGCAGTCGGGACAGGGGGCTGCGAGATACGCAGTATTTT
CASSRDRGLRDTQYF
>14|TRBV19|TRBJ2-7|NA|TRBD2
TGTGCCAGTAGTATGGAACTAGCGGACTACGAGCAGTACTTC
CASSMELADYEQYF
>12|TRBV7-8|TRBJ1-1|NA|NA
TGTGCCAGCAGTCGAGCAGGGGATGAAGCTTTCTTT
CASSRAGDEAFF
>15|TRBV6-1|TRBJ1-5|NA|TRBD1
TGTGCCAGCAGTGAAGGAGGGCAGGGGGCGGACCCCCAGCATTTT
CASSEGGQGADPQHF
>12|TRBV6-1|TRBJ2-7|NA|NA
TGTGCCAGCAGTGAAGTTGGCTACGAGCAGTACTTC
CASSEVGYEQYF
>17|TRBV4-2|TRBJ2-2|many|TRBD2
TGTGCCAGCAGCCAAGACTTAGCGGGAGAGGTCACCGGGGAGCTGTTTTTT
CASSQDLAGEVTGELFF
>14|TRBV21-1|TRBJ2-7|many|NA
TGTGCCAGCAGCAAAGGACTAGCGGCCTACGAGCAGTACTTC
CASSKGLAAYEQYF
>14|TRBV6-5|TRBJ2-3|NA|NA
TGTGCCAGCAGTTATGACTGGGGGGCAGATACGCAGTATTTT
CASSYDWGADTQYF
>15|TRBV28|TRBJ2-5|few|NA
TGTGCCAGCAGTTGGCCTTACTGGCGATCAGAGACCCAGTACTTC
CASSWPYWRSETQYF
>20|TRBV28|TRBJ2-7|once|TRBD2
TGTGCCAGCAGTTTGTATTGGGCTGGGACTAGCGGGAGAAAGACCTACGAGCAGTACTTC
CASSLYWAGTSGRKTYEQYF
>16|TRBV9|TRBJ1-3|NA|NA
TGTGCCAGCAGCGTAGCATGGGGGGACTCTGGAAACACCATATATTTT
CASSVAWGDSGNTIYF
>14|TRBV27|TRBJ2-7|few|TRBD2
TGTGCCAGCAGTCCAAGACTAGCTTCCAACGAGCAGTACTTC
CASSPRLASNEQYF
>14|TRBV5-1|TRBJ1-1|NA|NA
TGCGCCAGCAGCTCGGGACATGCGGGGACTGAAGCTTTCTTT
CASSSGHAGTEAFF